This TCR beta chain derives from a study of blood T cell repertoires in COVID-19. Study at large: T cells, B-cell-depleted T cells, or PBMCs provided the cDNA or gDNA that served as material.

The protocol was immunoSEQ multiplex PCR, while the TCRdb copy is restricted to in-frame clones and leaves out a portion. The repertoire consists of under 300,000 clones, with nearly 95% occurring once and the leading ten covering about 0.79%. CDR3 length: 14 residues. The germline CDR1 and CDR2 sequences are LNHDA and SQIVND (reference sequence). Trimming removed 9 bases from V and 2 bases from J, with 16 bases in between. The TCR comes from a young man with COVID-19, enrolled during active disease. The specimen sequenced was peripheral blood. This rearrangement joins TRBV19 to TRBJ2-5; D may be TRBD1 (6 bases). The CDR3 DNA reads TGTGCCAGCAGGGCAGGACAGCAACAAGAGACCCAGTACTTC. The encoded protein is CASRAGQQQETQYF.